The rows below give T cell receptor beta chains drawn from one sample of a study of T cell responses to AZD1222 COVID-19 vaccine. TCRdb keeps only in-frame clones here, not all; method: immunoSEQ multiplex PCR. This table has 110,000 to 150,000 clones, around nine tenths appearing once. Material: peripheral blood, obtained on day 0 of AZD1222 vaccination. These receptors originate from an adult in good health. Both conserved end residues are part of each CDR3. The D gene is left open where the match is weak. Some rows have no size entry. The others give once, few or many, or a class for an expanded clone.

TRBV11-3	TRBJ2-7	TRBD2	.	TGTGCCAGCGCAATAGCGGGAAGTGAGCAGTACTTC	CASAIAGSEQYF
TRBV30	TRBJ1-1	.	once	TGTGCCTGGAGTACGGTGGGCAGCCGTATGAACACTGAAGCTTTCTTT	CAWSTVGSRMNTEAFF
TRBV6-5	TRBJ1-6	TRBD1	.	TGTGCCAGCAGTTGGGGAAGGGGACAGCCTAATTCACCCCTCCACTTT	CASSWGRGQPNSPLHF
TRBV27	TRBJ1-1	.	.	TGTGCCAGCAGTTTTCTGGGAGGGACTGAAGCTTTCTTT	CASSFLGGTEAFF
TRBV19	TRBJ1-5	TRBD1	.	TGTGCCAGTACCGACAGGGTACAGCCCCAGCATTTT	CASTDRVQPQHF
TRBV6-6	TRBJ2-7	.	.	TGTGCCAGCAGTTACAACCTCGCCAGGGTCGCCTACGAGCAGTACTTC	CASSYNLARVAYEQYF
TRBV7-6	TRBJ2-1	.	.	TGTGCCAGCAGCTTACAGGGGCGGGAGCAGTTCTTC	CASSLQGREQFF
TRBV3-1/TRBV3-2	TRBJ2-1	.	.	TGTGCCAGCAGCCGGAGGGTAGCGACCGACAATGAGCAGTTCTTC	CASSRRVATDNEQFF
TRBV10-3	TRBJ1-1	.	.	TGTGCCATCAAAGGGTCCATTCTTTTGAACACTGAAGCTTTCTTT	CAIKGSILLNTEAFF
TRBV11-1	TRBJ2-4	.	.	TGTGCCAGCAGCTTAACGGACAGTAAAAACATTCAGTACTTC	CASSLTDSKNIQYF
TRBV29-1	TRBJ2-1	.	.	TGCAGCGTTATTGTCCCCCCGGGGTCTGAGCAGTTCTTC	CSVIVPPGSEQFF
TRBV13	TRBJ1-5	.	.	TGTGCCAGCAGCCTAGATCCTAATCAGCCCCAGCATTTT	CASSLDPNQPQHF
TRBV9	TRBJ1-4	.	.	TGTGCCAGCAGCGAGGCAGGATCAATTAATGAAAAACTGTTTTTT	CASSEAGSINEKLFF
TRBV29-1	TRBJ2-7	TRBD1	few	TGCAGCGTTACGATTAGGACAGGCCTACCTACCTACGAGCAGTACTTC	CSVTIRTGLPTYEQYF
TRBV10-3	TRBJ2-7	TRBD1	.	TGTGCCATCGGGGACAGGGGGACCTACGAGCAGTACTTC	CAIGDRGTYEQYF
TRBV20-1	TRBJ2-1	TRBD2	.	TGCAGTGCTAGTGTAAGCGGGGGAGGTTACAATGAGCAGTTCTTC	CSASVSGGGYNEQFF
TRBV7-2	TRBJ1-3	.	.	TGTGCCAGCAGCAAACAGGTACACTCTGGAAACACCATATATTTT	CASSKQVHSGNTIYF
TRBV5-1	TRBJ2-7	TRBD2	once	TGCGCCAGCACCTGGACTAGCGGCCCCTCCTACGAGCAGTACTTC	CASTWTSGPSYEQYF
TRBV28	TRBJ1-1	.	.	TGTGCCAGCAGCCACTTAGGGGGCACTGAAGCTTTCTTT	CASSHLGGTEAFF
TRBV18	TRBJ1-2	TRBD1	once	TGTGCCAGCCCTACTGCGGGACAGGGAGAAGGCTACACCTTC	CASPTAGQGEGYTF
TRBV27	TRBJ2-7	TRBD1	.	TGTGCCAGCAGTAAACCGGGACAGGGGGCCTACGAGCAGTACTTC	CASSKPGQGAYEQYF
TRBV20-1	TRBJ2-7	TRBD2	.	TGCAGTGCTAGTCTTGGACTAGCCTGGGAGCAGTACTTC	CSASLGLAWEQYF
TRBV7-9	TRBJ2-1	.	.	TGTGCCAGCAGCTTATACCCCAATGAGCAGTTCTTC	CASSLYPNEQFF
TRBV5-1	TRBJ2-7	TRBD2	.	TGCGCCAGCAGCTTTAGCGGGAGGGCCAACGAGCAGTACTTC	CASSFSGRANEQYF
TRBV5-6	TRBJ1-5	TRBD1	.	TGTGCCAGCAGCCGACAGGGGTTGCAGCCCCAGCATTTT	CASSRQGLQPQHF
TRBV18	TRBJ1-6	.	once	TGTGCCAGCTCACCGACGACAGGTCGTAATTCACCCCTCCACTTT	CASSPTTGRNSPLHF
TRBV5-6	TRBJ1-2	.	.	TGTGCCAGCAGCTTCCCAGGGACCAACTATGGCTACACCTTC	CASSFPGTNYGYTF
TRBV7-9	TRBJ1-2	.	.	TGTGCCAGCAGCTATCGAGACCGACTTGATGGCTACACCTTC	CASSYRDRLDGYTF
TRBV19	TRBJ1-4	.	.	TGTGCCAGTAGTTACAGGGCTCGAGTTGCAACTAATGAAAAACTGTTTTTT	CASSYRARVATNEKLFF
TRBV20-1	TRBJ1-2	.	once	TGCAGTGCTCCTGATAACTATGGCTACACCTTC	CSAPDNYGYTF
TRBV11-2	TRBJ1-1	.	.	TGTGCCAGCAGATTAGGGGGGAACACTGAAGCTTTCTTT	CASRLGGNTEAFF
TRBV4-1	TRBJ2-3	.	.	TGCGCCAGCAGCCAAGGCAGGGGCACAGATACGCAGTATTTT	CASSQGRGTDTQYF